This T cell receptor beta chain appears in the sequencing data of a study of Ad26.COV2.S vaccination and SARS-CoV-2 variants. Documented treatment: 19 received Ad26.COV2.S at low or high dose, single or two shots; 5 received placebo; per-sample allocation not given. Samples were taken on day 63 after the first vaccine or placebo injection. Germline assignment: CDR1 MNHEY and CDR2 SVGAGI. The CDR3 covers 15 residues. V was pared by 2 bases and J by 1 base, with 3 bases of the junction left unmatched. Method: immunoSEQ multiplex PCR; TCRdb's copy keeps in-frame clones and lacks some. The table shows some 340,000 clones, with approximately 86% occurring only once.

Sequenced here: peripheral blood, sampled in a trial of Ad26.COV2.S vaccine versus placebo. The TCR was taken from a person between 18 and 60 years old who received the Ad26.COV2.S COVID-19 vaccine or a placebo. The genes are TRBV6-5 and TRBJ1-1, with 8 bases aligning to TRBD1. Written as DNA, the CDR3 is TGTGCCAGCAGTTACCGGACAGGGAGGAACACTGAAGCTTTCTTT. Translation: CASSYRTGRNTEAFF.